These 5 T cell receptor beta chains came from one sample sequenced in a study of T-cell memory formation after mild COVID-19. MiXCR was run by TCRdb on the 5' RACE reads, yielding one entry per CDR3 protein. Of approximately 98,000 distinct CDR3 sequences listed, over 15% are singletons. Sequencing was carried out using PBMCs or a T cell subset sorted from them (not recorded which). Source of these receptors: a man aged 18 to 35 who had mild COVID-19 (a few samples of this study predate the infection). Cell type and time point are not known.

J is TRBJ1-1 and V is TRBV12-3 or TRBV12-4, with 8 bases that match TRBD1. There are 14 residues in the CDR3. V shed 5 bases and J 3 bases; nucleotides not matched to a gene: 5. The CDR3 DNA is TGTGCCAGCAGTACGGACAGGGCCGACACTGAAGCTTTCTTT. This codes for CASSTDRADTEAFF.

Only a few counts were recorded for this clonotype. V and J are TRBV6-1 and TRBJ1-2, with 12 nucleotides matching TRBD1. V lost 7 bases, J lost 7 bases, and 16 bases stayed unmatched. Germline CDR1 MNHNS, CDR2 SASEGT. This CDR3 region has 17 residues. In DNA, the CDR3 is TGTGCCAGCACTTCCGCGGGTCCGGGACAGGGGGCTGTTGGCTACACCTTC. Translation: CASTSAGPGQGAVGYTF.

The chain employs TRBV6-6 and TRBJ2-3; a possible D gene is TRBD1 (6 bases). Trimming pared 6 bases from V and 4 bases from J, leaving 14 bases between. CDR3 length: 14 amino acids. Germline loops: CDR1 MNHNY, CDR2 SVGAGI (reference sequence). The CDR3 nucleotides read TGTGCCAGCAGCTACAGGGCTAGCTCAGATACGCAGTATTTT. Translated: CASSYRASSDTQYF.

This clonotype was detected a few times. The chain couples TRBV7-2 to TRBJ1-6; 8 bases are shared with TRBD1. The germline gives CDR1 SGHTA, CDR2 FQGNSA. This CDR3 has 14 residues. After removal of 8 bases from V and 7 bases from J, the junction contained 7 bases not matched to a gene. This CDR3 reads CASGQGPTNSPLHF. CDR3 coding DNA: TGTGCCAGCGGACAGGGCCCTACCAATTCACCCCTCCACTTT.

Ten or more counts support this clonotype. V is TRBV28 and J is TRBJ2-5, with TRBD2 as a possible D gene (5 bases). V lost 3 bases and J lost 5, with 7 bases in between. The CDR3 runs 12 residues. Germline V gives CDR1 MDHEN, CDR2 SYDVKM. CDR3 in DNA: TGTGCCAGCAGTTTTCGAGGGGAGACCCAGTACTTC. Translation gives CASSFRGETQYF.